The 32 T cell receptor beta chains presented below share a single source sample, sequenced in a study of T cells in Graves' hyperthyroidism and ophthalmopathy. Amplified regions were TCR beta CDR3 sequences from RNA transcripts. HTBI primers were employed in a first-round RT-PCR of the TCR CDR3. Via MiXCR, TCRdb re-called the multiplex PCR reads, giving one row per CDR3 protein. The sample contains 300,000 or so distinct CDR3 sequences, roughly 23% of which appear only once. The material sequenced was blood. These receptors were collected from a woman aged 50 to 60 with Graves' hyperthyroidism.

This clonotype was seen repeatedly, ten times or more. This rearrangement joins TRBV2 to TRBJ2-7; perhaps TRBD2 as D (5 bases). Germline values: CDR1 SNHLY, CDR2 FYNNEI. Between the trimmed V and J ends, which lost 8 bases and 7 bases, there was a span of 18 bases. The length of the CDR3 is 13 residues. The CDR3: CASSSPPGGEQYF. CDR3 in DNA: TGTGCCAGCTCCTCGCCCCCCGGAGGAGAGCAGTACTTC. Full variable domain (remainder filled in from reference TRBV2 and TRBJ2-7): EPEVTQTPSHQVTQMGQEVILRCVPISNHLYFYWYRQILGQKVEFLVSFYNNEISEKSEIFDDQFSVERPDGSNFTLKIRSTKLEDSAMYFCASSSPPGGEQYFGPGTRLTVT.

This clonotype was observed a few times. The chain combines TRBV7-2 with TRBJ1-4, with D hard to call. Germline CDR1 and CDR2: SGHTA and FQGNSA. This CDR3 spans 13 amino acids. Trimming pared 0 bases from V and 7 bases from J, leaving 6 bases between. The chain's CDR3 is CASSLAPLEKLFF. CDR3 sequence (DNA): TGTGCCAGCAGCTTAGCCCCCCTTGAAAAACTGTTTTTT.

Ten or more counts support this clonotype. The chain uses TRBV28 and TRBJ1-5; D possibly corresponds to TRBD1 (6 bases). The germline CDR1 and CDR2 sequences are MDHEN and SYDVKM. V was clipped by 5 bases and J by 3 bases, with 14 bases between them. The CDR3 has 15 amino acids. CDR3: CASSPQGGINQPQHF. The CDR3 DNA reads TGTGCCAGCAGTCCCCAAGGGGGAATCAATCAGCCCCAGCATTTT.

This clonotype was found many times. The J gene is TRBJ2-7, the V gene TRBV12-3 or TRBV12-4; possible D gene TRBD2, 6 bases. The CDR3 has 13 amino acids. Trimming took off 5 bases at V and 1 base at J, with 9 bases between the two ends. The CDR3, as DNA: TGTGCCAGCAGTATCGGGACTTCCTACGAGCAGTACTTC. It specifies CASSIGTSYEQYF.

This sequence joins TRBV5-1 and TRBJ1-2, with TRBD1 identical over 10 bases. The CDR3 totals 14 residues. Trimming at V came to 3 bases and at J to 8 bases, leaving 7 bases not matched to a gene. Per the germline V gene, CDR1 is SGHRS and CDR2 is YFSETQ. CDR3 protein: CASSSTGTGDGYTF. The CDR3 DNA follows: TGCGCCAGCAGCTCCACCGGGACAGGGGACGGCTACACCTTC.

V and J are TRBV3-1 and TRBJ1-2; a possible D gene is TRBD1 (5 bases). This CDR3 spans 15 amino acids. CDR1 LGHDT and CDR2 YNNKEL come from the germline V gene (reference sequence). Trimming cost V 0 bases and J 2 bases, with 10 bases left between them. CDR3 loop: CASSQEGGTNYGYTF. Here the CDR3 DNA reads TGTGCCAGCAGCCAAGAAGGAGGGACCAACTATGGCTACACCTTC.

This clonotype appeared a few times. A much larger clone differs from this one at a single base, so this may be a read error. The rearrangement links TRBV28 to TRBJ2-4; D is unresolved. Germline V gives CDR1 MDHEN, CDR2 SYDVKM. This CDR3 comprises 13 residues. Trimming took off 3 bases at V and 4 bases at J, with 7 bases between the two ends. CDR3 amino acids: CASSFTNKNIQYF. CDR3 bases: TGTGCCAGCAGTTTCACTAATAAAAACATTCAGTACTTC.

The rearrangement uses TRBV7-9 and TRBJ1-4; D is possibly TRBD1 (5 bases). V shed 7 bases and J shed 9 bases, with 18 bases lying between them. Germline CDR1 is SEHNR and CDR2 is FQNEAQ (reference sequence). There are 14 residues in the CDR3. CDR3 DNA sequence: TGTGCCAGCACCCTTGAAGGGGTGGTTCAAAAACTGTTTTTT. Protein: CASTLEGVVQKLFF.

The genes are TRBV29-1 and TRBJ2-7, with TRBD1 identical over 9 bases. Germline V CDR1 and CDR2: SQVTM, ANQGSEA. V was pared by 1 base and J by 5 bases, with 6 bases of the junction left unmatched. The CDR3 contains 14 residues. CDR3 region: CSVEVRDRANEQYF. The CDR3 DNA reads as TGCAGCGTTGAAGTCCGGGACAGGGCCAACGAGCAGTACTTC.

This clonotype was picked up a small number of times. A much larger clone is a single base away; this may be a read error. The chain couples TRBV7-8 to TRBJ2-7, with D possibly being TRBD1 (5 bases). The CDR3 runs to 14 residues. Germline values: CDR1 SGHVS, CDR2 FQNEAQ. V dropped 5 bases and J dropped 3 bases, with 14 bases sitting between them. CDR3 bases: TGTGCCAGCAGCCTTGTTGGGGCAGGCTACGAGCAGTACTTC. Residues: CASSLVGAGYEQYF.

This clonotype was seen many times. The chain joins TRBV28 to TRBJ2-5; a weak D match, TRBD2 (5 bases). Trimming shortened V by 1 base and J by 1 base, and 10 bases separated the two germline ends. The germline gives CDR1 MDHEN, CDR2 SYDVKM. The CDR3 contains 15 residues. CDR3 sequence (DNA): TGTGCCAGCAGTTTATCTTCAAGCGGCCAAGAGACCCAGTACTTC. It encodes CASSLSSSGQETQYF.

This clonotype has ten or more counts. The CDR3 sequence is CATSRDRVPEAFF. CDR3 nucleotide sequence: TGTGCCACCAGCAGAGATAGGGTTCCTGAAGCTTTCTTT. The chain couples TRBV15 to TRBJ1-1, with D unclear. Germline V gene sequence: CDR1 LNHNV, CDR2 YYDKDF (reference sequence). This CDR3 has 13 amino acids. Trimming shortened V by 0 bases and J by 6 bases, and 8 bases separated the two germline ends.

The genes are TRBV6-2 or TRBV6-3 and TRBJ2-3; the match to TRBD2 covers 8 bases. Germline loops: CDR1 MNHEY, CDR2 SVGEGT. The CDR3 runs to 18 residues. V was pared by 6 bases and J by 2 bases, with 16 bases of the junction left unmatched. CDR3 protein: CASSSGASGSVLTDTQYF. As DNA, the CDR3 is TGTGCCAGCAGCTCCGGGGCTAGCGGGTCCGTTCTCACAGATACGCAGTATTTT.

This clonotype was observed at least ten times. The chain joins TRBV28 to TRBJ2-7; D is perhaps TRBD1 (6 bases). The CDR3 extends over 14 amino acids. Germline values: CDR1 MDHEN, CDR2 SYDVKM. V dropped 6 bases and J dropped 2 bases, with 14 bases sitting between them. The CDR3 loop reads CASSPGTQAYEQYF. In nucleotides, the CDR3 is TGTGCCAGCAGCCCCGGGACACAAGCCTACGAGCAGTACTTC.

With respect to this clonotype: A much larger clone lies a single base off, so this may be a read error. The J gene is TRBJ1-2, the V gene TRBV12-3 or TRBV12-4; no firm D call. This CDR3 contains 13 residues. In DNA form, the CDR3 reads TGTGCCGGCAGTACGTCCGGACCTTATGGCTACACCTTC. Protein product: CAGSTSGPYGYTF.

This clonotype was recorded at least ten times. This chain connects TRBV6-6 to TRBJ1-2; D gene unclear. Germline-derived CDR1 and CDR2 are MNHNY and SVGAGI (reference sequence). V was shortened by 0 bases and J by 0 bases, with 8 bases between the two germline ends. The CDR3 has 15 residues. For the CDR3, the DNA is TGTGCCAGCAGTTACTCAGGGTCCGCTAACTATGGCTACACCTTC. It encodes CASSYSGSANYGYTF.

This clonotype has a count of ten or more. CDR3 DNA: TGCAGCGTCGCGTCCAGATCCTACAATGAGCAGTTCTTC. Its protein is CSVASRSYNEQFF. This rearrangement joins TRBV29-1 to TRBJ2-1; no clear D. The germline V gene encodes CDR1 SQVTM and CDR2 ANQGSEA. V was cut by 6 bases and J by 1 base, with 10 bases left in between. This CDR3 comprises 13 residues.

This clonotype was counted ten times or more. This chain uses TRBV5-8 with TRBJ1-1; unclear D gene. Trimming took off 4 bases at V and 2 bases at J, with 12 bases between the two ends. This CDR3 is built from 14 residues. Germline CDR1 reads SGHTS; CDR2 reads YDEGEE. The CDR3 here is CASSGMVGNTEAFF. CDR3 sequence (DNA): TGTGCCAGCAGCGGGATGGTGGGAAACACTGAAGCTTTCTTT.

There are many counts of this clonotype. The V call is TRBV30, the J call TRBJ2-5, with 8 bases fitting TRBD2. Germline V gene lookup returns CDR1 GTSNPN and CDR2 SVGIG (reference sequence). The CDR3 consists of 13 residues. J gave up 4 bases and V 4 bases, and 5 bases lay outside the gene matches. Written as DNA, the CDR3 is TGTGCCTGGAATCGGGGGGGCATAGAGACCCAGTACTTC. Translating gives CAWNRGGIETQYF.

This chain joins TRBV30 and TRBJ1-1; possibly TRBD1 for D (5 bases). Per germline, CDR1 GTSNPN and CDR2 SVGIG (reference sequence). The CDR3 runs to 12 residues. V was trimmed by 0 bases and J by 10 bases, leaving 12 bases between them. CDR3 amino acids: CAWSVNPGRAFF. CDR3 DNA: TGTGCCTGGAGTGTGAACCCGGGACGAGCTTTCTTT.

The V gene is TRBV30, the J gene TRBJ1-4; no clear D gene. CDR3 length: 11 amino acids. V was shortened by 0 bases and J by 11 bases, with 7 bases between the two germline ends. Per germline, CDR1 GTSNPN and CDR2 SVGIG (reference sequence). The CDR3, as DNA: TGTGCCTGGAGTGTACAAGGGAAACTGTTTTTT. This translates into CAWSVQGKLFF.

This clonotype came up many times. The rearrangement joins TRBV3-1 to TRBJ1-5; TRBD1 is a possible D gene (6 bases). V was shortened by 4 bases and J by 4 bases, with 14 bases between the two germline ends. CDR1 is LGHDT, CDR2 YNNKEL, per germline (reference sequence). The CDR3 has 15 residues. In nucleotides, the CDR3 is TGTGCCAGCAGCCTCGGGACAACGTTAAATCAGCCCCAGCATTTT. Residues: CASSLGTTLNQPQHF.

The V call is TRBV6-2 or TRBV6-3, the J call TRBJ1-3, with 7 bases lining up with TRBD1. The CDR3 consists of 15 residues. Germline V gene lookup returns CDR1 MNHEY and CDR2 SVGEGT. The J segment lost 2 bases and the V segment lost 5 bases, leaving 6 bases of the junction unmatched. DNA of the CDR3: TGTGCCAGCAGTGTGGAGACAGGGACTGGAAACACCATATATTTT. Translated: CASSVETGTGNTIYF.

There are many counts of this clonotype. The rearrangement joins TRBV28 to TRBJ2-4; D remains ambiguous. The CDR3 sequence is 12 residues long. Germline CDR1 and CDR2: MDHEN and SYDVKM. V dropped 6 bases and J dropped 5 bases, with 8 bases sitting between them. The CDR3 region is CASSPRQNIQYF. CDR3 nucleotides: TGTGCCAGCAGCCCCCGTCAAAACATTCAGTACTTC.

The CDR3 sequence: CASSYVGGSIYGYTF. CDR3 coding DNA: TGTGCCAGCAGTTACGTCGGGGGATCTATCTATGGCTACACCTTC. V usage is TRBV6-2 or TRBV6-3 and J usage is TRBJ1-2; the D gene is possibly TRBD1 (5 bases). The germline V gene has CDR1 MNHEY and CDR2 SVGEGT. The CDR3 runs 15 residues. Deletions cut 2 bases from V and 4 bases from J, with 14 bases between.

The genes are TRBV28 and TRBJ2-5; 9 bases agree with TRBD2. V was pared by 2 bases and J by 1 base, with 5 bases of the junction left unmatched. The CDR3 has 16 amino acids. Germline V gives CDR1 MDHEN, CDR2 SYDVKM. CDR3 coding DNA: TGTGCCAGCAGTTTAGGCGGGAGGGAAATCCAAGAGACCCAGTACTTC. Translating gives CASSLGGREIQETQYF.

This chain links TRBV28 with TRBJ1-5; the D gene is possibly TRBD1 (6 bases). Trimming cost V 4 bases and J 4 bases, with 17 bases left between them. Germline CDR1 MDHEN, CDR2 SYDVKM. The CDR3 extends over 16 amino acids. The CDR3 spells CASSSGSGGGNQPQHF. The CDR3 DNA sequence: TGTGCCAGCAGTTCAGGCTCTGGGGGCGGTAATCAGCCCCAGCATTTT.

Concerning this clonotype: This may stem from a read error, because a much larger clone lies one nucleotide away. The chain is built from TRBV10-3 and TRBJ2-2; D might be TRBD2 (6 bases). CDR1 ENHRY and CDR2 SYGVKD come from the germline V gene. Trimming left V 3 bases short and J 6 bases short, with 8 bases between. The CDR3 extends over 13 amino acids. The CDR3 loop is CAISEREAGELFF. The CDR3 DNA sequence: TGTGCCATCAGTGAAAGGGAGGCCGGGGAGCTGTTTTTT.

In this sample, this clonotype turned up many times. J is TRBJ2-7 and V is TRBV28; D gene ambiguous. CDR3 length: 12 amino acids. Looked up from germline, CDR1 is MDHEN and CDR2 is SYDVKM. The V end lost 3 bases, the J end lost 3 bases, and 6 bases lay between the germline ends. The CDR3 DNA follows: TGTGCCAGCAGTTTTAGGGTCTACGAGCAGTACTTC. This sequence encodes CASSFRVYEQYF.

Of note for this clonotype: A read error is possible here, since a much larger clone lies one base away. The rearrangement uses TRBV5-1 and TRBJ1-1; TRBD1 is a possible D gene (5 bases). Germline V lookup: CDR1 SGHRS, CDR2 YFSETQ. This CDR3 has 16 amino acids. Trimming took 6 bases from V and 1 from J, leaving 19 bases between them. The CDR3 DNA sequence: TGCGCCAGCAACCCAATGACCGTAGGGGCGAACACTGAAGCTTTCTTT. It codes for CASNPMTVGANTEAFF.

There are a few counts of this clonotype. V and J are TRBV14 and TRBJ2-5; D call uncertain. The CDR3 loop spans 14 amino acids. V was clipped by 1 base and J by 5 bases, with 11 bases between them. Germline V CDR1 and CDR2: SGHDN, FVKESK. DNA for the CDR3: TGTGCCAGCAGCCAAGTACCCGGGCTGGAGACCCAGTACTTC. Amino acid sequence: CASSQVPGLETQYF.

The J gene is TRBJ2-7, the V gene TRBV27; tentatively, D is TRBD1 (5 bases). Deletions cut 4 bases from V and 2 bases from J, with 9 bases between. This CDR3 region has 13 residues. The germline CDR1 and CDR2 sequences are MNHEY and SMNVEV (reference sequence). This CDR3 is CASSWGRAYEQYF. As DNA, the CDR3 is TGTGCCAGCAGTTGGGGCAGAGCCTACGAGCAGTACTTC.